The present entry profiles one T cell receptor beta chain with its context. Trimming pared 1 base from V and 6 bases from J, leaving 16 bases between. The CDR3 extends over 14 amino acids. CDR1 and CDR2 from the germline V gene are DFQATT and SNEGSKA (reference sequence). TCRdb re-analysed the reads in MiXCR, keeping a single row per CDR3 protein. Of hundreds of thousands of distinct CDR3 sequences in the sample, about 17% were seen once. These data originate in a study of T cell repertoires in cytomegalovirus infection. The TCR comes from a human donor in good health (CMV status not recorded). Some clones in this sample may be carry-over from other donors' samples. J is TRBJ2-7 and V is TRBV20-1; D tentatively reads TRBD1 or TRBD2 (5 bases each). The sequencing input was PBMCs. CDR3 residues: CSARARPGTSEQYF. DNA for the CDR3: TGCAGTGCTAGAGCTCGGCCGGGGACCAGCGAGCAGTACTTC.